Below, 20 T cell receptor beta chains from the same sample are listed, as sequenced in a study of vaccination effects on CD4 cells after COVID-19. No antigen has been identified for these receptors. Sequencing used immunoSEQ multiplex PCR; TCRdb keeps in-frame clones, though not all of them. Found here are tens of thousands of clones, 82% of them singletons; the top ten hold around 2%. Before sequencing took place, the ViraFEST assay used viral peptide pools to expand antigen-specific CD4+ T cells. Having been cultured for about 10 days, the cells underwent CD4+ T cell isolation. Two-dose BNT162b2 or mRNA-1273 vaccination was given to participants. The sequenced sample was CD4+ T cells from PBMCs cultured with HCoV-NL63 spike peptides, obtained after COVID-19 vaccination. These receptors were obtained from a human donor who received a COVID-19 vaccine. Some clones in this sample may be carry-over from other donors' samples.

The chain couples TRBV30 to TRBJ2-3; possible D gene TRBD2, 5 bases. The CDR3 covers 15 residues. Germline V gives CDR1 GTSNPN, CDR2 SVGIG (reference sequence). Trimming removed 0 bases from V and 2 bases from J, with 12 bases in between. DNA for the CDR3: TGTGCCTGGAGTGTACACACGGGGTTCACAGATACGCAGTATTTT. This sequence encodes CAWSVHTGFTDTQYF.

This sequence joins TRBV18 and TRBJ1-5; a possible D gene is TRBD1 (5 bases). This CDR3 contains 16 residues. The V gene's germline CDR1 is KGHSH and CDR2 LQKENI. Trimming took 1 base from V and 0 from J, leaving 10 bases between them. CDR3 nucleotides: TGTGCCAGCTCACCACGGGGGGGGGATAGCAATCAGCCCCAGCATTTT. It yields the protein CASSPRGGDSNQPQHF. Full variable domain (remainder filled in from reference TRBV18 and TRBJ1-5): NAGVMQNPRHLVRRRGQEARLRCSPMKGHSHVYWYRQLPEEGLKFMVYLQKENIIDESGMPKERFSAEFPKEGPSILRIQQVVRGDSAAYFCASSPRGGDSNQPQHFGDGTRLSIL.

This clone has only a few counts. The chain employs TRBV4-1 and TRBJ1-3; 8 positions match TRBD1. Per the germline V gene, CDR1 is MGHRA and CDR2 is YSYEKL. Losses at the gene ends were 2 bases for V and 8 bases for J; bases not matched to a gene: 5. CDR3 length: 14 residues. CDR3 sequence (DNA): TGCGCCAGCAGCCAACCAACAGGGGGTTACACCATATATTTT. Protein product: CASSQPTGGYTIYF.

V gene TRBV10-3 combines with J gene TRBJ2-7, with D possibly matching TRBD1 (5 bases). The germline CDR1 and CDR2 sequences are ENHRY and SYGVKD. This CDR3 is built from 13 residues. Trimming removed 6 bases at V and 2 bases at J, with 11 bases between. The CDR3 DNA reads TGTGCCATCAGAGCGACAGCAACCTACGAGCAGTACGTC. It codes for CAIRATATYEQYV.

This clone turned up a few times. This sequence joins TRBV7-3 and TRBJ2-1; TRBD2 is a possible D gene (5 bases). Germline V CDR1 and CDR2: SGHTA, FQGTGA. This CDR3 comprises 16 residues. Trimming took off 1 base at V and 6 bases at J, with 16 bases between the two ends. The DNA for the CDR3 is TGTGCCAGCAGCTTAATACCACAGCGCGGGTCCAATGAGCAGTTCTTC. Protein sequence: CASSLIPQRGSNEQFF.

The V call is TRBV24-1, the J call TRBJ2-3, with D uncertain. CDR3 size: 14 residues. CDR1 and CDR2 (germline): KGHDR, SFDVKD. V lost 9 bases to trimming and J lost 2 bases, with 14 bases between them. The CDR3, as DNA: TGTGCCACCGGATCCGGGTGGGCCACAGATACGCAGTATTTT. Translated: CATGSGWATDTQYF.

The chain uses TRBV4-1 and TRBJ1-4; D is unclear. The V gene's germline CDR1 is MGHRA and CDR2 YSYEKL. The CDR3 contains 15 residues. V was trimmed by 1 base and J by 7 bases, leaving 13 bases between them. CDR3 in amino acids: CASSQAENRVEKLFF. In DNA form, the CDR3 reads TGCGCCAGCAGCCAAGCGGAGAATAGGGTTGAAAAACTGTTTTTT.

The CDR3 nucleotides read TGTGCCAGCAGCTTAGGGGGTTCTCCGGATACGCAGTATTTT. It yields the protein CASSLGGSPDTQYF. V usage is TRBV7-9 and J usage is TRBJ2-3; no firm D call. The CDR3 extends over 14 amino acids. From germline, CDR1 is SEHNR and CDR2 FQNEAQ (reference sequence). Deletions cut 1 base from V and 6 bases from J, with 11 bases between. The whole variable domain, filled in from reference TRBV7-9 and TRBJ2-3, reads DTGVSQNPRHKITKRGQNVTFRCDPISEHNRLYWYRQTLGQGPEFLTYFQNEAQLEKSRLLSDRFSAERPKGSFSTLEIQRTEQGDSAMYLCASSLGGSPDTQYFGPGTRLTVL.

V and J are TRBV10-3 and TRBJ2-2; the D gene is possibly TRBD1 (6 bases). The CDR3 is 17 amino acids. Trimming took off 6 bases at V and 0 bases at J, with 17 bases between the two ends. CDR1 and CDR2 from the germline V gene are ENHRY and SYGVKD. CDR3 nucleotides: TGTGCCATCAGGGAGGATTTGGACAGTGCGAACACCGGGGAGCTGTTTTTT. As protein: CAIREDLDSANTGELFF.

V usage is TRBV2 and J usage is TRBJ2-1, with unresolved D. V lost 5 bases to trimming and J lost 10 bases, with 15 bases between them. This CDR3 region has 13 residues. Germline CDR1 reads SNHLY; CDR2 reads FYNNEI. CDR3 sequence reads: CASSPARQVEQFF. As DNA, the CDR3 is TGTGCCAGCAGTCCAGCTAGGCAGGTAGAGCAGTTCTTC.

The chain carries TRBV10-3 and TRBJ2-1; D is uncertain. Per the germline V gene, CDR1 is ENHRY and CDR2 is SYGVKD. This CDR3 region has 11 residues. The ends were cut back, 1 base at V and 10 bases at J, with 5 bases in the middle. CDR3 nucleotide sequence: TGTGCCATCAGTGAGTACCGGGAGCAGTTCTTC. It is translated as CAISEYREQFF.

The rearrangement uses TRBV24-1 and TRBJ2-3; TRBD2 matches 13 bases. V lost 4 bases, J lost 14 bases, and 14 bases stayed unmatched. The V gene's germline CDR1 is KGHDR and CDR2 SFDVKD. The CDR3 has 16 amino acids. CDR3 DNA sequence: TGTGCCACCAGTGAGTCAACTAGCGGGGGGGCGTCTAAGCCGTATTTT. Translated: CATSESTSGGASKPYF.

The rearrangement links TRBV7-7 to TRBJ2-3; 9 nucleotides line up with TRBD2. In germline, CDR1 is SSHAT, CDR2 FNYEAQ (reference sequence). The CDR3 runs to 13 residues. Trimming cost V 8 bases and J 1 base; bases outside gene matches: 1. The CDR3 loop reads CASASGGTDTQYF. The CDR3 bases are TGTGCCAGCGCTAGCGGGGGCACAGATACGCAGTATTTT.

The chain employs TRBV4-1 and TRBJ1-6; 7 nucleotides align to TRBD1. The CDR3 totals 15 residues. Germline CDR1 and CDR2: MGHRA and YSYEKL. J lost 10 bases, V lost 4 bases, and 10 bases had no gene match. CDR3 protein: CASSPEQGTGSPLHF. CDR3 in DNA: TGCGCCAGCAGCCCGGAACAGGGGACGGGCTCACCCCTCCACTTT.

The chain recombines TRBV7-2 with TRBJ1-2; D perhaps matches TRBD1 (6 bases). This CDR3 spans 14 amino acids. CDR1 is SGHTA and CDR2 is FQGNSA in the germline V gene. Trimming cost V 4 bases and J 4 bases, with 13 bases left between them. This CDR3 reads CASSSQQGGYGYTF. In DNA form, the CDR3 reads TGTGCCAGCAGCTCGCAACAGGGCGGCTATGGCTACACCTTC.

The chain carries TRBV5-8 and TRBJ1-1; D may be TRBD1 (6 bases). The CDR3 contains 14 residues. V lost 3 bases and J lost 1, with 10 bases in between. Germline CDR1 and CDR2: SGHTS and YDEGEE. The CDR3 sequence is CASSSGAWNTEAFF. CDR3 coding DNA: TGTGCCAGCAGCTCGGGGGCCTGGAACACTGAAGCTTTCTTT.

The CDR3 sequence is CASSPGSGTAVRVNYGYTF. Written as DNA, the CDR3 is TGTGCCAGCTCACCAGGTTCCGGGACCGCTGTCCGGGTGAACTATGGCTACACCTTC. V is TRBV18 and J is TRBJ1-2; possible D gene TRBD1, 5 bases. CDR1 and CDR2 (germline): KGHSH, LQKENI. V was trimmed by 2 bases and J by 2 bases, leaving 24 bases between them. The length of the CDR3 is 19 residues.

The chain joins TRBV9 to TRBJ1-3, with TRBD1 matching 7 bases. The length of the CDR3 is 16 residues. J lost 0 bases, V lost 4 bases, and 7 bases had no gene match. From germline, CDR1 is SGDLS and CDR2 YYNGEE. CDR3 sequence: CASSRTGVSSGNTIYF. The CDR3 nucleotides read TGTGCCAGCAGCAGAACAGGGGTAAGCTCTGGAAACACCATATATTTT.

V is TRBV7-2 and J is TRBJ1-6; D is unresolved. Trimming cost V 1 base and J 10 bases, with 14 bases left between them. The CDR3 is made up of 15 amino acids. Germline CDR1 is SGHTA and CDR2 is FQGNSA. The CDR3 loop reads CASSLGPPGSSPLHF. The CDR3 DNA is TGTGCCAGCAGCTTAGGCCCCCCTGGGTCATCACCCCTCCACTTT. The variable domain in full, completed from reference TRBV7-2 and TRBJ1-6, reads GAGVSQSPSNKVTEKGKDVELRCDPISGHTALYWYRQSLGQGLEFLIYFQGNSAPDKSGLPSDRFSAERTGGSVSTLTIQRTQQEDSAVYLCASSLGPPGSSPLHFGNGTRLTVT.

This chain links TRBV5-1 with TRBJ2-1; the D gene could be TRBD1 or TRBD2 (5 bases each). V shed 6 bases and J shed 1 base, with 11 bases lying between them. Per germline, CDR1 SGHRS and CDR2 YFSETQ. The length of the CDR3 is 14 residues. The CDR3 DNA follows: TGCGCCAGCAATCCGGGACCGTCCTACAATGAGCAGTTCTTC. Translated: CASNPGPSYNEQFF.